The 3 T cell receptor beta chains below come from one sample, sequenced in a study of blood T cells in healthy people across ages. The second PCR ran about 6 to 11 cycles with a sample-barcoded 5' primer and J-beta primers. TCRdb re-called the 5' RACE reads through MiXCR, storing one row per CDR3 protein. This table holds more than 600,000 distinct CDR3 sequences, 20% to 25% found once. These same records also appear under a second study, on T cells of mothers and their children.

Sample: blood. The source is a boy aged 5-17 years in good health.

This clonotype occurred a few times. This chain uses TRBV7-2 with TRBJ1-1; maybe TRBD1 (6 bases). V lost 2 bases and J 7 bases, leaving 11 bases between the germline ends. The germline V gene encodes CDR1 SGHTA and CDR2 FQGNSA. This CDR3 is 13 amino acids long. Here the CDR3 DNA reads TGTGCCAGCAGCTTAAACACAGGGCGTGAAGCTTTCTTT. Translating gives CASSLNTGREAFF.

This clonotype has a handful of counts. V and J are TRBV4-1 and TRBJ2-3, with D possibly being TRBD1 (5 bases). V shed 1 base and J shed 4 bases, with 6 bases lying between them. The CDR3 has 13 residues. Germline loops: CDR1 MGHRA, CDR2 YSYEKL. The CDR3 DNA sequence: TGCGCCAGCAGCCAAGCCAGGGCAGATACGCAGTATTTT. Translated, it gives CASSQARADTQYF.

V usage is TRBV4-1 and J usage is TRBJ2-1, with no clear D. Per the germline V gene, CDR1 is MGHRA and CDR2 is YSYEKL. The ends were cut back, 0 bases at V and 6 bases at J, with 12 bases in the middle. The CDR3 runs 15 residues. This CDR3 reads CASSQDPRSGNEQFF. The DNA of the CDR3 is TGCGCCAGCAGCCAAGATCCTCGCTCGGGCAATGAGCAGTTCTTC.